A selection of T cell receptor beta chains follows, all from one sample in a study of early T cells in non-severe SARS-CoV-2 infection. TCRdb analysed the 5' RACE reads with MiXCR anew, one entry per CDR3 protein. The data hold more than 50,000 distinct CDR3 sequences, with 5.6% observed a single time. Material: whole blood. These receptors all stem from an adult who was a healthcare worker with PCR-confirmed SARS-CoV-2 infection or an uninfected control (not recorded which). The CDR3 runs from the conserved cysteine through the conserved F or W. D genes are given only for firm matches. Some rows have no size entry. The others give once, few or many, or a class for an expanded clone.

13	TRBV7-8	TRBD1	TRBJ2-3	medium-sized	CASSGQGTDTQYF	TGTGCCAGCAGCGGACAGGGCACAGATACGCAGTATTTT
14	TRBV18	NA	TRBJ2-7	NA	CASSPLPPRGEQYF	TGTGCCAGCTCACCACTACCCCCCCGGGGCGAGCAGTACTTC
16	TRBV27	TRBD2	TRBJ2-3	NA	CASSSGLAGGKDTQYF	TGTGCCAGCAGTTCAGGACTAGCGGGAGGAAAGGATACGCAGTATTTT
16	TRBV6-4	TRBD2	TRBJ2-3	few	CASSDGPGRGTDTQYF	TGTGCCAGCAGTGACGGTCCCGGGAGGGGTACAGATACGCAGTATTTT
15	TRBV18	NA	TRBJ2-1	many	CASSPTQNTYNEQFF	TGTGCCAGCTCACCGACCCAGAATACCTACAATGAGCAGTTCTTC
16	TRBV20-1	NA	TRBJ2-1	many	CSANPIRDPSYNEQFF	TGCAGTGCTAACCCGATCCGGGACCCCTCCTACAATGAGCAGTTCTTC
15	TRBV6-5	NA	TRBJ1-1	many	CASSYSGLVNTEAFF	TGTGCCAGCAGTTACTCGGGACTGGTGAACACTGAAGCTTTCTTT
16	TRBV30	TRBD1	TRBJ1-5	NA	CAWGPDRGHSNQPQHF	TGTGCCTGGGGGCCGGACAGGGGGCATAGCAATCAGCCCCAGCATTTT
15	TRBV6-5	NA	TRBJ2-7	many	CASSYPPGQPYEQYF	TGTGCCAGCAGTTACCCCCCAGGACAGCCCTACGAGCAGTACTTC
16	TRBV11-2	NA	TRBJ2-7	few	CASSLDWSGLRYEQYF	TGTGCCAGCAGCTTAGATTGGTCCGGACTCCGGTACGAGCAGTACTTC
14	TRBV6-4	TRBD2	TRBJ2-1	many	CASSGTSGGDEQFF	TGTGCCAGCAGTGGGACTAGCGGGGGGGATGAGCAGTTCTTC
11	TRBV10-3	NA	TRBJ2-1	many	CAISVGNEQFF	TGTGCCATCAGTGTAGGGAATGAGCAGTTCTTC
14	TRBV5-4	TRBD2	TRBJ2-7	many	CASRPGGPIDEQYF	TGTGCCAGCCGCCCGGGAGGGCCCATAGACGAGCAGTACTTC
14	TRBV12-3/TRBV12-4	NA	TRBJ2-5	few	CASSFKGPQETQYF	TGTGCCAGCAGTTTCAAGGGCCCACAAGAGACCCAGTACTTC
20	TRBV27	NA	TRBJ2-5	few	CASSLVAGGGRRGSPETQYF	TGTGCCAGCAGTTTAGTCGCGGGCGGTGGGAGACGAGGTAGTCCCGAGACCCAGTACTTC